Sequencing of this T cell receptor beta chain was carried out in a study of beta chain features in type 1 diabetes. Study-wide results and limits: Moderate yet significant TCRB CDR3 shortening was seen in Type 1 diabetes patients in all four CD4+ subsets. The study found that naive, central memory and Treg TCRB repertoires appeared more similar in patients than in healthy donors.

Reverse transcribing all isolated RNA meant expressed TCRB transcripts were sequenced. Produced via immunoSEQ multiplex PCR; TCRdb's table is partial and in-frame only. This sample has hundreds of thousands of clones, with under 13% found just once. Concerning this clone: The antigen is unknown.

Trimming cost V 2 bases and J 2 bases; bases outside gene matches: 9. This CDR3 has 17 amino acids. This clonotype was sampled from a man in his thirties or forties with type 1 diabetes. Sequencing used naive CD4+ T cells from blood. The V and J genes are TRBV23-1 and TRBJ2-3; the match to TRBD1 covers 8 bases. TRBV23-1 is an ORF, with its function uncertain. The CDR3 DNA reads as TGCGCCAGCAGTCAAGCGGACAGGGTGGGGCACACAGATACGCAGTATTTT. Its translation: CASSQADRVGHTDTQYF.